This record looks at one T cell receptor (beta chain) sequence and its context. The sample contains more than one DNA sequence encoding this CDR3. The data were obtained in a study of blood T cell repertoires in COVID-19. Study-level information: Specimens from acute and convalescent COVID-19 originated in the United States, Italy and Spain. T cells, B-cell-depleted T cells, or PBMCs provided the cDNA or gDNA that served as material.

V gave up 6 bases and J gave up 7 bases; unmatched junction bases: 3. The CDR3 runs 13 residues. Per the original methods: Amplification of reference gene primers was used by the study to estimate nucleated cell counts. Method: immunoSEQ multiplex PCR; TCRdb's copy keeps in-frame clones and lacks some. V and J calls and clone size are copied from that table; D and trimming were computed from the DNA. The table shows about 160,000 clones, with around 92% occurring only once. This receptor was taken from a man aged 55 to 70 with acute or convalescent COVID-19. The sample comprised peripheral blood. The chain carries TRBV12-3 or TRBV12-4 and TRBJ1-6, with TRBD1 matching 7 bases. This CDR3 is CASRGQENSPLHF. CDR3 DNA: TGTGCCAGCAGAGGACAGGAGAATTCACCCCTCCACTTT.